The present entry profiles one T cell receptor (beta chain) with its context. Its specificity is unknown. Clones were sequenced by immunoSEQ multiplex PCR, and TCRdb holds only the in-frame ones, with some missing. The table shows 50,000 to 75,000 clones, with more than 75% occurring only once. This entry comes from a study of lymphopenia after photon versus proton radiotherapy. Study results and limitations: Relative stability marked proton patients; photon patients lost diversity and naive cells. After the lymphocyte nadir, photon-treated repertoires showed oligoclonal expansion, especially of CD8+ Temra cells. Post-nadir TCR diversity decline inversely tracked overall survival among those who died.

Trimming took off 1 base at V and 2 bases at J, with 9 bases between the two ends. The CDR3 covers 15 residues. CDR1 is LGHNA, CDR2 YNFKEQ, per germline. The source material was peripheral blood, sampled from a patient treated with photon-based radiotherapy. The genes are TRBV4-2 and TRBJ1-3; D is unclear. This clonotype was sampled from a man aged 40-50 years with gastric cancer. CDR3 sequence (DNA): TGTGCCAGCAGCCAAGGTTGGGAAACTGGAAACACCATATATTTT. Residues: CASSQGWETGNTIYF.